These T cell receptor beta chains were read from a single sample in a study of T cell responses to AZD1222 COVID-19 vaccine. The assay was immunoSEQ multiplex PCR, and TCRdb's table has in-frame clones only and misses some. Among 150,000 to 200,000 clones listed, roughly 92% were seen once. This specimen consisted of peripheral blood, obtained on day 0 of AZD1222 vaccination. The receptors were sampled from an adult in good health. Both conserved end residues are part of each CDR3. D genes are given only for firm matches. Not all rows give a size; the values are once, few, many and, for expanded clones, a class.

>-|TRBJ1-2|TRBD1|TRBV6-6
TGTGCCAGCAGTTACGGAGGGGGCGATGGCTACACCTTC
CASSYGGGDGYTF
>-|TRBJ1-5|-|TRBV7-9
TGTGCCAGCAGCTCGGGCGGGGCCCTTGGTCAGCCCCAGCATTTT
CASSSGGALGQPQHF
>once|TRBJ2-3|TRBD1|TRBV10-2
TGCGCCAGCAGTGGATCGGGGACAGGGAGAGATACGCAGTATTTT
CASSGSGTGRDTQYF
>-|TRBJ1-1|TRBD1|TRBV2
TGTGCCAGCAGCCCCCCAGGGGGAAGAAACACTGAAGCTTTCTTT
CASSPPGGRNTEAFF
>-|TRBJ2-1|-|TRBV10-3
TGTGCCATCAGTGATGTTGGCCCAATGGATGAGCAGTTCTTC
CAISDVGPMDEQFF
>few|TRBJ1-1|-|TRBV9
TGTGCCAGCAACAACAGGGATAGTAGCGAAGCTTTCTTT
CASNNRDSSEAFF
>-|TRBJ1-3|-|TRBV3-1/TRBV3-2
TGTGCCAGCAGCCAGAGGGGCCCGACCTCTGGAAACACCATATATTTT
CASSQRGPTSGNTIYF
>-|TRBJ2-7|-|TRBV9
TGTGCCAGCAGCCCGCGGGACCTGGGATACGAGCAGTACTTC
CASSPRDLGYEQYF
>-|TRBJ2-6|-|TRBV7-2
TGTGCCAGCAGCTTCCTGACATTGCATAGCTCTGGGGCCAACGTCCTGACTTTC
CASSFLTLHSSGANVLTF
>-|TRBJ1-1|-|TRBV19
TGTGCCAGTAGCAGGACACCTAACACTGAAGCTTTCTTT
CASSRTPNTEAFF
>-|TRBJ1-5|-|TRBV7-2
TGTGCCAGCAGCTTACTCCGGGGGCTAAATCAGCCCCAGCATTTT
CASSLLRGLNQPQHF
>-|TRBJ2-7|TRBD1|TRBV18
TGTGCCAGCTCACCAGGGACAGGGAGCTCCTACGAGCAGTACTTC
CASSPGTGSSYEQYF
>once|TRBJ1-1|-|TRBV3-1/TRBV3-2
TGTGCCAGCAGCCAAGACGCGAGGACAGAACCACTGAACACTGAAGCTTTCTTT
CASSQDARTEPLNTEAFF
>once|TRBJ2-2|-|TRBV11-3
TGTGCCAGCAGCTTAGACCGGGGGCCTTACACCGGGGAGCTGTTTTTT
CASSLDRGPYTGELFF
>-|TRBJ2-3|TRBD2|TRBV7-3
TGTGCCAGCAGCTTAACCGGTCGGGGAGGGACAGATACGCAGTATTTT
CASSLTGRGGTDTQYF
>-|TRBJ2-5|TRBD1|TRBV5-8
TGTGCCAGCAGCCCTCAGGGGGACAGGACTCAAGAGACCCAGTACTTC
CASSPQGDRTQETQYF
>-|TRBJ2-7|-|TRBV4-1
TGCGCCAGCAGCCTCTTATTAGCGGTAACCTACGAGCAGTACTTC
CASSLLLAVTYEQYF
>-|TRBJ2-3|-|TRBV6-4
TGTGCCAGCAGTGACTCGATTGAAGGCGGTACGCAGTATTTT
CASSDSIEGGTQYF
>-|TRBJ2-5|TRBD2|TRBV9
TGTGCCAGCAGCGTATCGGGGACTAAGTACCAAGAGACCCAGTACTTC
CASSVSGTKYQETQYF
>once|TRBJ2-2|-|TRBV5-1
TGCGCCAGCAGCGGGGAGACGTTGAACACCGGGGAGCTGTTTTTT
CASSGETLNTGELFF
>-|TRBJ2-7|TRBD1|TRBV2
TGTGCCAGCAGTCAGGACAGGGGGCGTCTCGAGCAGTACTTC
CASSQDRGRLEQYF
>-|TRBJ1-1|-|TRBV19
TGTGCCAGTAGTTCGACCCGCTGGGCTGAAGCTTTCTTT
CASSSTRWAEAFF
>-|TRBJ2-3|TRBD2|TRBV5-1
TGCGCCAGCAGCTTGAGGGCTAGCGGGACCAGCACAGATACGCAGTATTTT
CASSLRASGTSTDTQYF
>-|TRBJ1-3|-|TRBV23-1
TGCGCCAGCAGTCAATCCGGAAAACGCATACAGGAACACACCATATATTTT
CASSQSGKRIQEHTIYF
>-|TRBJ1-2|-|TRBV30
TGTGCCTGGAAGCCAGGTCTGTATGGCTACACCTTC
CAWKPGLYGYTF
>-|TRBJ1-2|TRBD1|TRBV6-1
TGTGCCAGCAGTGACGCAGGGGGCTATGGCTACACCTTC
CASSDAGGYGYTF
>-|TRBJ2-3|TRBD2|TRBV19
TGTGCCAGTAGCACCCAAAGGGAGGGTACGCAGTATTTT
CASSTQREGTQYF